A single sample gave rise to the 26 T cell receptor beta chains below, sequenced in a study of OX40 agonist ivuxolimab in advanced cancers. Repertoires were generated with immunoSEQ multiplex PCR, while TCRdb's copy carries only in-frame clones and drops some. Of about 9,800 clones in the sample, around 89% are singletons; the top ten hold around 13%. This sample comprised CD4+ or CD8+ T cells sorted from blood, obtained in a trial of the OX40 agonist ivuxolimab. The receptors shown here come from an adult with an advanced solid tumor such as melanoma, head and neck, liver or kidney cancer.

The chain combines TRBV10-1 with TRBJ2-5; 12 bases agree with TRBD2. The CDR3 is 17 amino acids. Germline-derived CDR1 and CDR2 are WNHNN and SYGVQD (reference sequence). After removal of 8 bases from V and 1 base from J, the junction contained 11 bases not matched to a gene. In DNA form, the CDR3 reads TGCGCCAGCGCGCCACCCCGACTAGCGGGGGCCCAAGAGACCCAGTACTTC. This gives the protein CASAPPRLAGAQETQYF.

The chain links TRBV28 to TRBJ2-1; the D is unclear. The CDR3 is made up of 13 amino acids. CDR1 and CDR2 (germline): MDHEN, SYDVKM. V was trimmed by 8 bases and J by 2 bases, leaving 10 bases between them. The CDR3 DNA sequence: TGTGCCAGCGACTCGTCCCCCTACAATGAGCAGTTCTTC. It codes for CASDSSPYNEQFF.

This clone came up a few times. The chain carries TRBV11-3 and TRBJ2-1, with TRBD2 identical over 7 bases. Germline V lookup: CDR1 SGHNT, CDR2 YENEEA. V was pared by 1 base and J by 8 bases, with 8 bases of the junction left unmatched. The CDR3 totals 15 residues. Here the CDR3 reads CASSLAGILAHEQFF. The CDR3 DNA reads as TGTGCCAGCAGCTTAGCGGGAATACTAGCGCATGAGCAGTTCTTC.

This clone has only one observation. This rearrangement joins TRBV18 to TRBJ1-1; D is undetermined. The CDR3 sequence is 12 residues long. The germline V and J ends were trimmed by 0 bases and 1 base, with 0 bases remaining between them. Per the germline V gene, CDR1 is KGHSH and CDR2 is LQKENI. CDR3 coding DNA: TGTGCCAGCTCACCACCGAACACTGAAGCTTTCTTT. Residues: CASSPPNTEAFF.

This clone has only one observation. This chain joins TRBV7-6 and TRBJ2-2; D remains unclear. Per the germline V gene, CDR1 is SGHVS and CDR2 is FNYEAQ. CDR3 length: 17 amino acids. V was trimmed by 1 base and J by 4 bases, leaving 16 bases between them. CDR3: CASSLGSQARPTGELFF. The CDR3 coding sequence is TGTGCCAGCAGCTTAGGAAGCCAGGCCAGGCCCACCGGGGAGCTGTTTTTT. The full variable domain, rest sourced from reference TRBV7-6 and TRBJ2-2, is GAGVSQSPRYKVTKRGQDVALRCDPISGHVSLYWYRQALGQGPEFLTYFNYEAQQDKSGLPNDRFSAERPEGSISTLTIQRTEQRDSAMYRCASSLGSQARPTGELFFGEGSRLTVL.

CDR3 amino acids: CASTADYGYTF. Written as DNA, the CDR3 is TGTGCCAGCACCGCCGACTATGGCTACACCTTC. The gene calls are TRBV6-6 and TRBJ1-2, with no clear D. CDR1 and CDR2 (germline): MNHNY, SVGAGI (reference sequence). The V gene lost 7 bases and the J gene lost 3 bases, with 6 bases spanning the gap. The CDR3 runs to 11 residues.

This rearrangement joins TRBV29-1 to TRBJ1-2; the D gene is possibly TRBD1 (5 bases). This CDR3 comprises 13 residues. Germline lookup yields CDR1 SQVTM and CDR2 ANQGSEA. Trimming took 3 bases from V and 4 from J, leaving 12 bases between them. This CDR3 reads CSVDKGRGYGYTF. CDR3 nucleotide sequence: TGCAGCGTTGATAAGGGTAGGGGCTATGGCTACACCTTC. Using reference TRBV29-1 and TRBJ1-2 for the parts outside the CDR3, the full variable domain is SAVISQKPSRDICQRGTSLTIQCQVDSQVTMMFWYRQQPGQSLTLIATANQGSEATYESGFVIDKFPISRPNLTFSTLTVSNMSPEDSSIYLCSVDKGRGYGYTFGSGTRLTVV.

The gene calls are TRBV4-2 and TRBJ1-2; weak D call: TRBD1 (5 bases). Germline-derived CDR1 and CDR2 are LGHNA and YNFKEQ. V lost 1 base and J 4 bases, leaving 13 bases between the germline ends. This CDR3 is 15 amino acids long. For the CDR3, the DNA is TGTGCCAGCAGCCAAGGGTCGGGGGGTACCTATGGCTACACCTTC. Protein: CASSQGSGGTYGYTF.

CDR3: CSVEEGASGYTF. CDR3 bases: TGCAGCGTTGAGGAGGGGGCGAGCGGCTACACCTTC. V and J are TRBV29-1 and TRBJ1-2; 7 nucleotides line up with TRBD1. The trim removed 3 bases at V and 8 bases at J, leaving 6 bases unmatched. This CDR3 contains 12 residues. CDR1 and CDR2 (germline): SQVTM, ANQGSEA.

The rearrangement joins TRBV7-3 to TRBJ2-6; D unresolved. Germline CDR1 reads SGHTA; CDR2 reads FQGTGA. Trimming stripped 5 bases from V and 1 base from J, with 6 bases between. There are 14 residues in the CDR3. The CDR3 bases are TGTGCCAGCAGCCACACGTCTGGGGCCAACGTCCTGACTTTC. As protein: CASSHTSGANVLTF.

This clone was recorded once. Other DNA sequences in the sample encode the same CDR3. The chain is built from TRBV5-4 and TRBJ1-2, with TRBD1 matching over 8 bases. The germline gives CDR1 SGHNT, CDR2 YYREEE (reference sequence). This CDR3 has 15 amino acids. V dropped 3 bases and J dropped 3; count of bases not matched to a gene: 7. The CDR3 DNA reads TGTGCCAGCAGCTCCCGGACAGGGAAGGACTATGGCTACACCTTC. Translating gives CASSSRTGKDYGYTF.

This rearrangement joins TRBV5-1 to TRBJ2-5; TRBD2 aligns across 8 bases. CDR1 SGHRS and CDR2 YFSETQ come from the germline V gene. This CDR3 comprises 15 residues. V shed 8 bases, J shed 4 bases, and the junction held 13 bases outside the gene matches. DNA for the CDR3: TGCGCCAGTCGTGGAAACGGGAGGGCTCGAGAGACCCAGTACTTC. Protein product: CASRGNGRARETQYF.

The V call is TRBV2, the J call TRBJ1-1, with a tentative D call TRBD1 (5 bases). CDR1 SNHLY and CDR2 FYNNEI come from the germline V gene. CDR3 length: 13 amino acids. With 10 bases removed from V and 1 base from J, the gap between germline ends came to 13 bases. CDR3 in amino acids: CATMVGENTEAFF. DNA of the CDR3: TGTGCCACCATGGTGGGGGAGAACACTGAAGCTTTCTTT.

The J gene is TRBJ1-5, the V gene TRBV28; D is possibly TRBD1 (5 bases). Trimming took 0 bases from V and 3 from J, leaving 6 bases between them. Per the germline V gene, CDR1 is MDHEN and CDR2 is SYDVKM. The CDR3 length is 14 residues. This CDR3 reads CASSLWDNNQPQHF. The CDR3 coding sequence is TGTGCCAGCAGTTTATGGGACAACAATCAGCCCCAGCATTTT.

This clone was found once. This chain links TRBV18 with TRBJ2-3, with a weak D call TRBD1 (5 bases). The germline V gene has CDR1 KGHSH and CDR2 LQKENI. The CDR3 totals 15 residues. V dropped 3 bases and J dropped 4 bases, with 14 bases sitting between them. The CDR3 coding sequence is TGTGCCAGCTCACCCACAGGTAGAGAATCAGATACGCAGTATTTT. Translating gives CASSPTGRESDTQYF.

The chain recombines TRBV5-6 with TRBJ2-2; no definite D call. CDR1 SGHDT and CDR2 YYEEEE come from the germline V gene. With 4 bases removed from V and 5 bases from J, the gap between germline ends came to 12 bases. The CDR3 totals 14 residues. DNA for the CDR3: TGTGCCAGCAGCCTAGGCAGTGGAACCGGGGAGCTGTTTTTT. Its translation is CASSLGSGTGELFF.

This clone was counted only a few times. The chain links TRBV4-1 to TRBJ2-4, with D tentatively TRBD2 (5 bases). Germline V gives CDR1 MGHRA, CDR2 YSYEKL. The CDR3 spans 15 residues. V lost 1 base and J lost 0, with 7 bases in between. CDR3 in DNA: TGCGCCAGCAGCCAAGGGGCGGGAGCCAAAAACATTCAGTACTTC. Protein: CASSQGAGAKNIQYF.

The chain has TRBV7-2 and TRBJ2-7, with TRBD2 as a possible D gene (6 bases). CDR1 is SGHTA, CDR2 FQGNSA, per germline. There are 14 residues in the CDR3. V was pared by 0 bases and J by 4 bases, with 10 bases between. The CDR3 region has the DNA TGTGCCAGCAGCTTAGCTTTGCGGGAATACGAGCAGTACTTC. As protein: CASSLALREYEQYF. The variable domain in full, completed from reference TRBV7-2 and TRBJ2-7, reads GAGVSQSPSNKVTEKGKDVELRCDPISGHTALYWYRQSLGQGLEFLIYFQGNSAPDKSGLPSDRFSAERTGGSVSTLTIQRTQQEDSAVYLCASSLALREYEQYFGPGTRLTVT.

The chain combines TRBV9 with TRBJ2-5; 9 positions agree with TRBD2. TRBJ2-7 matches the DNA end more closely, so the J call is doubtful. Germline CDR1 SGDLS, CDR2 YYNGEE. The CDR3 is 15 amino acids. CDR3 coding DNA: TGTGCCAGCAGCGTGTCGCCTAGCGGGAAAGGCGAGCAGTACTTC. It yields the protein CASSVSPSGKGEQYF.

CDR3 region: CASSGTGGTGELFF. The CDR3, as DNA: TGTGCCAGCAGTGGGACAGGGGGCACCGGGGAGCTGTTTTTT. The chain is built from TRBV28 and TRBJ2-2, with 11 bases identical to TRBD1. The CDR3 sequence is 14 residues long. V lost 5 bases to trimming and J lost 4 bases; unmatched junction nucleotides: 0. Germline-derived CDR1 and CDR2 are MDHEN and SYDVKM.

V and J are TRBV6-1 and TRBJ1-4; no clear D. The CDR3 runs to 14 residues. Trimming removed 3 bases from V and 6 bases from J, with 11 bases in between. CDR1 and CDR2 from the germline V gene are MNHNS and SASEGT. CDR3 sequence reads: CASSDLGPDEKLFF. Here the CDR3 DNA reads TGTGCCAGCAGTGATTTAGGGCCGGATGAAAAACTGTTTTTT.

V is TRBV28 and J is TRBJ1-5; D gene ambiguous. Germline lookup yields CDR1 MDHEN and CDR2 SYDVKM. Trimming stripped 8 bases from V and 5 bases from J, with 10 bases between. CDR3 length: 12 amino acids. CDR3 amino acids: CASLALYQPQHF. As DNA, the CDR3 is TGTGCCAGCCTGGCCTTATATCAGCCCCAGCATTTT.

This clone was detected only a few times. The chain combines TRBV15 with TRBJ1-5; D gene unclear. Looked up from germline, CDR1 is LNHNV and CDR2 is YYDKDF (reference sequence). CDR3 length: 12 residues. The ends were cut back, 0 bases at V and 4 bases at J, with 1 base in the middle. The CDR3 loop reads CATSRDNQPQHF. The CDR3, as DNA: TGTGCCACCAGCAGAGATAATCAGCCCCAGCATTTT.

This clone was counted once. V gene TRBV7-9 combines with J gene TRBJ1-3; D is unresolved. The CDR3 loop spans 13 amino acids. Germline lookup yields CDR1 SEHNR and CDR2 FQNEAQ (reference sequence). With 5 bases removed from V and 0 bases from J, the gap between germline ends came to 5 bases. CDR3 protein: CASSETSGNTIYF. CDR3 nucleotides: TGTGCCAGCAGCGAAACCTCTGGAAACACCATATATTTT.

V usage is TRBV28 and J usage is TRBJ1-4; 8 bases match TRBD1. Unmatched junction bases numbered 7, after V lost 2 bases and J lost 8 bases. The germline V gene encodes CDR1 MDHEN and CDR2 SYDVKM. The CDR3 has 15 residues. CDR3 sequence: CASSLRTGRREKLFF. Written as DNA, the CDR3 is TGTGCCAGCAGTTTAAGGACAGGGAGACGGGAAAAACTGTTTTTT.

The chain has TRBV19 and TRBJ2-1; no firm D call. The CDR3 runs to 12 residues. V lost 1 base, J lost 10 bases, and 8 bases lay in between. CDR1 and CDR2 from the germline V gene are LNHDA and SQIVND (reference sequence). This CDR3 is CASSIVPPEQFF. The CDR3 coding sequence is TGTGCCAGTAGTATAGTTCCCCCAGAGCAGTTCTTC.